The 21 T cell receptor beta chains presented below share a single source sample, sequenced in a study of PD-L1 blockade in urothelial cancer. Profiling relied on immunoSEQ multiplex PCR, and the TCRdb table lists in-frame clones only, not all of them. This sample yields 55,000 to 70,000 clones, of which approximately 80% are seen a single time; roughly 4.5% belongs to the top ten. The source was PBMCs, collected around atezolizumab (anti-PD-L1) treatment. The source of these receptors is an older man with urothelial cancer.

The V and J genes are TRBV7-9 and TRBJ2-1; D might be TRBD1 (7 bases). Looked up from germline, CDR1 is SEHNR and CDR2 is FQNEAQ (reference sequence). There are 15 residues in the CDR3. Trimming removed 7 bases from V and 4 bases from J, with 17 bases in between. The CDR3 here is CASTSSGGTYNEQFF. The CDR3 DNA is TGTGCCAGCACGTCCTCAGGGGGGACTTACAATGAGCAGTTCTTC.

The table lists this clone with a count of one. The chain joins TRBV30 to TRBJ2-2; unclear D gene. Trimming removed 1 base at V and 3 bases at J, with 9 bases between. The CDR3 totals 14 residues. Germline V gene lookup returns CDR1 GTSNPN and CDR2 SVGIG (reference sequence). The CDR3 sequence: CAWSAHGYTGELFF. The CDR3 nucleotides are TGTGCCTGGAGTGCCCACGGGTACACCGGGGAGCTGTTTTTT.

J is TRBJ1-1 and V is TRBV12-5; maybe TRBD1 (6 bases). Trimming left V 9 bases short and J 1 base short, with 9 bases between. The CDR3 length is 12 residues. Per the germline V gene, CDR1 is LGHNT and CDR2 is FRNRAP. The CDR3 DNA reads TGTGCTAGCCGGACAGCGAACACTGAAGCTTTCTTT. This sequence encodes CASRTANTEAFF.

The genes are TRBV4-1 and TRBJ2-7; D is possibly TRBD2 (7 bases). V gave up 8 bases and J gave up 4 bases, with 21 bases separating them. The CDR3 spans 15 residues. Germline loops: CDR1 MGHRA, CDR2 YSYEKL. Written as DNA, the CDR3 is TGCGCCAGCGCCCCTAGGGGGGAGGGCCAATACGAGCAGTACTTC. This codes for CASAPRGEGQYEQYF.

This CDR3 reads CASSPAPRVNEQFF. The CDR3 coding sequence is TGTGCCAGCTCACCGGCGCCCAGGGTCAATGAGCAGTTCTTC. This chain connects TRBV18 to TRBJ2-1, with D perhaps TRBD1 (5 bases). CDR3 length: 14 residues. Trimming took 3 bases from V and 6 from J, leaving 12 bases between them. Germline V CDR1 and CDR2: KGHSH, LQKENI.

This sequence joins TRBV27 and TRBJ1-1; 10 nucleotides agree with TRBD1. This CDR3 is built from 17 residues. Germline V gene sequence: CDR1 MNHEY, CDR2 SMNVEV (reference sequence). V was pared by 2 bases and J by 0 bases, with 6 bases of the junction left unmatched. The chain's CDR3 is CASSLGLGQGMNTEAFF. The CDR3 DNA reads TGTGCCAGCAGTTTAGGCTTGGGACAGGGGATGAACACTGAAGCTTTCTTT.

V gene TRBV11-3 combines with J gene TRBJ2-2; 8 bases map to TRBD1. The germline V gene encodes CDR1 SGHNT and CDR2 YENEEA. This CDR3 region has 16 residues. The junction had 8 bases not matched to a gene; V was cut back by 5 bases and J by 3 bases. In DNA, the CDR3 is TGTGCCAGCAGCCCAGGGGGGACAGGATACACCGGGGAGCTGTTTTTT. This translates into CASSPGGTGYTGELFF.

This chain connects TRBV6-1 to TRBJ2-5, with 7 bases identical to TRBD1. The CDR3 sequence is 12 residues long. Germline V gene data show CDR1 as MNHNS and CDR2 as SASEGT. The ends lost 10 bases at V and 3 bases at J; junction bases unmatched: 5. The CDR3 DNA reads TGTGCCACCCAAGGGACAGAAGAGACCCAGTACTTC. Translating it yields CATQGTEETQYF.

This clone was counted a few times. V usage is TRBV7-9 and J usage is TRBJ1-2; 8 bases are a match to TRBD1. V lost 5 bases to trimming and J lost 8 bases; unmatched junction nucleotides: 7. Germline V lookup: CDR1 SEHNR, CDR2 FQNEAQ (reference sequence). CDR3 length: 13 amino acids. Here the CDR3 reads CASSQGQAGGYTF. The CDR3, as DNA: TGTGCCAGCAGCCAGGGACAGGCGGGAGGCTACACCTTC.

The V gene is TRBV27, the J gene TRBJ2-7, with 10 bases matching TRBD1. Germline trimming cut 4 bases from V and 6 bases from J; bases unmatched to any gene: 15. Per the germline V gene, CDR1 is MNHEY and CDR2 is SMNVEV (reference sequence). CDR3 length: 17 amino acids. CDR3 coding DNA: TGTGCCAGCAGTTCACCGCACGAGACAGGGGGCTTCGGCGAGCAGTACTTC. It specifies CASSSPHETGGFGEQYF.

The rearrangement joins TRBV7-3 to TRBJ2-1, with D unresolved. CDR1 SGHTA and CDR2 FQGTGA come from the germline V gene. The CDR3 runs 14 residues. V gave up 5 bases and J gave up 3 bases, with 11 bases separating them. For the CDR3, the DNA is TGTGCCAGCAGCCCGGGTCGCCTCTACAATGAGCAGTTCTTC. Protein product: CASSPGRLYNEQFF.

The chain is built from TRBV19 and TRBJ1-2; TRBD1 agrees at 8 bases. The CDR3 has 14 amino acids. The germline V gene has CDR1 LNHDA and CDR2 SQIVND (reference sequence). With V trimmed by 1 base and J by 6 bases, 4 bases remained unmatched. CDR3 bases: TGTGCCAGTAGTATAGGGAGCAGGGGGCATGGCTACACCTTC. As protein: CASSIGSRGHGYTF.

The rearrangement joins TRBV5-1 to TRBJ1-3; D is uncertain. There are 17 residues in the CDR3. V gave up 0 bases and J gave up 0 bases, with 13 bases separating them. Germline V CDR1 and CDR2: SGHRS, YFSETQ. CDR3 bases: TGCGCCAGCAGCTTGGGAAGAGGGCCGAGCTCTGGAAACACCATATATTTT. It yields the protein CASSLGRGPSSGNTIYF. The full variable domain, completed using reference TRBV5-1 and TRBJ1-3, is KAGVTQTPRYLIKTRGQQVTLSCSPISGHRSVSWYQQTPGQGLQFLFEYFSETQRNKGNFPGRFSGRQFSNSRSEMNVSTLELGDSALYLCASSLGRGPSSGNTIYFGEGSWLTVV.

The chain recombines TRBV6-1 with TRBJ2-7, with D perhaps TRBD2 (6 bases). CDR1 is MNHNS and CDR2 is SASEGT in the germline V gene. Trimming cost V 7 bases and J 5 bases, with 21 bases left between them. CDR3 length equals 15 residues. The CDR3 sequence: CASTQGTSAGDEQYF. CDR3 DNA sequence: TGTGCCAGCACCCAAGGGACCTCAGCGGGCGACGAGCAGTACTTC.

The J gene is TRBJ1-1, the V gene TRBV4-2; 8 bases fit TRBD1. Germline V lookup: CDR1 LGHNA, CDR2 YNFKEQ. V lost 7 bases, J lost 7 bases, and 11 bases stayed unmatched. The CDR3 spans 14 residues. CDR3 amino acids: CASKPSGGASEAFF. The CDR3 coding sequence is TGTGCCAGCAAACCATCAGGGGGCGCGAGTGAAGCTTTCTTT.

The chain couples TRBV4-1 to TRBJ1-1, with a possible D match to TRBD1 (5 bases). The germline CDR1 and CDR2 sequences are MGHRA and YSYEKL. The CDR3 contains 16 residues. The V end lost 2 bases, the J end lost 1 base, and 14 bases lay between the germline ends. In DNA, the CDR3 is TGCGCCAGCAGCCAAAACCCGGGACTATCGAACACTGAAGCTTTCTTT. Protein sequence: CASSQNPGLSNTEAFF.

The V call is TRBV30, the J call TRBJ1-2; possible D gene TRBD1, 6 bases. The CDR3 has 15 amino acids. Germline V gene data show CDR1 as GTSNPN and CDR2 as SVGIG (reference sequence). V lost 3 bases and J lost 4, with 18 bases in between. The CDR3 spells CAWSRRQDQGYGYTF. Written as DNA, the CDR3 is TGTGCCTGGAGCCGGCGACAGGATCAGGGCTATGGCTACACCTTC.

The rearrangement uses TRBV19 and TRBJ1-2, with D possibly TRBD1 on 5 matching bases. The CDR3 consists of 15 residues. Trimming shortened V by 4 bases and J by 8 bases, and 20 bases separated the two germline ends. Looked up from germline, CDR1 is LNHDA and CDR2 is SQIVND (reference sequence). This CDR3 is CASSSPARDPAGYTF. The DNA of the CDR3 is TGTGCCAGTAGTAGCCCGGCCAGGGATCCAGCCGGCTACACCTTC.

This chain links TRBV11-3 with TRBJ2-3; 8 bases map to TRBD1. Germline V gene sequence: CDR1 SGHNT, CDR2 YENEEA. The junction had 0 bases not matched to a gene; V was cut back by 3 bases and J by 4 bases. The CDR3 runs to 13 residues. CDR3 sequence: CASSLDRADTQYF. As DNA, the CDR3 is TGTGCCAGCAGCTTGGACAGGGCAGATACGCAGTATTTT.

The chain combines TRBV2 with TRBJ1-1; possibly TRBD1 for D (6 bases). Between the trimmed V and J ends, which lost 5 bases and 5 bases, there was a span of 15 bases. The CDR3 runs 14 residues. Germline CDR1 reads SNHLY; CDR2 reads FYNNEI. The CDR3 DNA reads TGTGCCAGCAGTTTTCGCGGACAGCTGACTGAAGCTTTCTTT. This sequence encodes CASSFRGQLTEAFF.

This clone was found once. The chain has TRBV7-2 and TRBJ1-1; 9 bases agree with TRBD1. CDR1 is SGHTA, CDR2 FQGNSA, per germline. This CDR3 spans 14 amino acids. V lost 6 bases to trimming and J lost 6 bases; unmatched junction nucleotides: 8. The CDR3 sequence is CASRKSGTGSEAFF. The CDR3 nucleotides read TGTGCCAGCAGAAAATCCGGGACAGGGTCTGAAGCTTTCTTT.